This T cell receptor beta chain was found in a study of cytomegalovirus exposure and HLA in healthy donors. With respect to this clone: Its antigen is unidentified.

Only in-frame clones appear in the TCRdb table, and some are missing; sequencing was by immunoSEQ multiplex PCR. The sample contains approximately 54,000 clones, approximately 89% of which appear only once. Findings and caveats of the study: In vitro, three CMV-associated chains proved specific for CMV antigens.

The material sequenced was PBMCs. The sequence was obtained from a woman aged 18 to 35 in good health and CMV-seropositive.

This chain's CDR3 is CASSGGRETQYF. In DNA, the CDR3 is TGTGCCAGCAGCGGGGGAAGAGAGACCCAGTACTTC. The V and J genes are TRBV28 and TRBJ2-5; tentative D call: TRBD2 (6 bases). Germline CDR1 reads MDHEN; CDR2 reads SYDVKM. The CDR3 consists of 12 residues. Trimming stripped 6 bases from V and 4 bases from J, with 9 bases between.